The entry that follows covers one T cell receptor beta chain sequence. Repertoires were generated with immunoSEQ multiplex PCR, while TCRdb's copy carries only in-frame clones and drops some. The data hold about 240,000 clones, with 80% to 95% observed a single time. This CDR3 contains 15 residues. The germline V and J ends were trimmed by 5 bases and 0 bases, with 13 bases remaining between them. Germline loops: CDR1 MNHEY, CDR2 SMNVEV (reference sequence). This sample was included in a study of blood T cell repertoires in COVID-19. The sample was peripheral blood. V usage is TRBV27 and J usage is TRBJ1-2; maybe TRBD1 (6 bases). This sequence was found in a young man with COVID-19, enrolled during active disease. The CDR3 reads CASSPRGGANYGYTF. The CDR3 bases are TGTGCCAGCAGTCCACGCGGGGGCGCTAACTATGGCTACACCTTC.